This record covers a single TCR beta chain. The data are from a study of T cells after yellow fever vaccination. Study information: Fractions of limited cellularity were prepared by means of SMART-Seq v4 Ultra Low Input.

The germline gives CDR1 SGHTA, CDR2 FQGNSA. CDR3 size: 13 residues. V was cut by 5 bases and J by 5 bases, with 12 bases left in between. TCRdb fed the 5' RACE reads into MiXCR, producing one record per CDR3 protein. The table records 11,000 to 15,000 distinct CDR3 sequences, 7.3% of them present only once. Overall study findings and caveats: The secondary response peaked faster, at day 5 versus 15, but was weaker.

This sequence joins TRBV7-2 and TRBJ1-2; no definite D call. The source material was PBMCs, either bulk or a sorted T-cell subset (CD4+, CD8+, memory, or dextramer-sorted; not recorded which), sampled on the day of the yellow fever booster vaccination. The receptor comes from a man younger than 35 who received the YFV17D yellow fever vaccine. The CDR3 loop is CASSPMKGYGYTF. CDR3 coding DNA: TGTGCCAGCAGCCCTATGAAGGGATATGGCTACACCTTC.